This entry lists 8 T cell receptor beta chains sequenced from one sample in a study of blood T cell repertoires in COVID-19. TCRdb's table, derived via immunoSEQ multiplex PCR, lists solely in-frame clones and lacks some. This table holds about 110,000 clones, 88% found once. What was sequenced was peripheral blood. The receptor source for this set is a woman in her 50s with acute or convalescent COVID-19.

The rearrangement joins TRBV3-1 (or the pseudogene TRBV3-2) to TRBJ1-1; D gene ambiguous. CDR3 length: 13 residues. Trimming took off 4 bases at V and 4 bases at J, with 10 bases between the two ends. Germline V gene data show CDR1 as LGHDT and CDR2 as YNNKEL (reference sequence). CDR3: CASSPQVSTEAFF. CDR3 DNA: TGTGCCAGCAGCCCCCAGGTTAGCACTGAAGCTTTCTTT.

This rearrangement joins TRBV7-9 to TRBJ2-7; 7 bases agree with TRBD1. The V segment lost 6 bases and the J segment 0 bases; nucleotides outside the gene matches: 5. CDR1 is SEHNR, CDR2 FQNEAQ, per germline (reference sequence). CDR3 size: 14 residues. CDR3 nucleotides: TGTGCCAGCAGACGACAGGGCAGCTCCTACGAGCAGTACTTC. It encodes CASRRQGSSYEQYF.

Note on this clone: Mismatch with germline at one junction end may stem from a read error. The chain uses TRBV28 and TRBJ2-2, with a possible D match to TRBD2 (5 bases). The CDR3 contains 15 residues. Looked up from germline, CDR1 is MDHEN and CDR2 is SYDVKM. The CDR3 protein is CASSFEGKYTGELFF. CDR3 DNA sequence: TGTGCCAGTAGTTTTGAGGGAAAGTACACCGGGGAGCTGTTTTTT. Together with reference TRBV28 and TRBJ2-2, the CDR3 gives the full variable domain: DVKVTQSSRYLVKRTGEKVFLECVQDMDHENMFWYRQDPGLGLRLIYFSYDVKMKEKGDIPEGYSVSREKKERFSLILESASTNQTSMYLCASSFEGKYTGELFFGEGSRLTVL.

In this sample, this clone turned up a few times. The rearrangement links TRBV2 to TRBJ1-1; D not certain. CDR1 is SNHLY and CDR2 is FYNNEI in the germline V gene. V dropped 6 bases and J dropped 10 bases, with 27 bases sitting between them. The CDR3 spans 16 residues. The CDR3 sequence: CASRETKLMGSGGAFF. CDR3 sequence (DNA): TGTGCCAGCAGGGAGACGAAACTAATGGGGAGTGGTGGAGCTTTCTTT.

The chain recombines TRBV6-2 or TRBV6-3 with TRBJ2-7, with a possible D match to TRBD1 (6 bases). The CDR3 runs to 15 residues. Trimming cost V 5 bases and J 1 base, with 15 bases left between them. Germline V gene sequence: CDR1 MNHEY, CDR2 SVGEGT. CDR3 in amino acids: CASSHPAGDSYEQYF. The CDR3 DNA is TGTGCCAGCAGTCACCCGGCAGGGGATTCCTACGAGCAGTACTTC.

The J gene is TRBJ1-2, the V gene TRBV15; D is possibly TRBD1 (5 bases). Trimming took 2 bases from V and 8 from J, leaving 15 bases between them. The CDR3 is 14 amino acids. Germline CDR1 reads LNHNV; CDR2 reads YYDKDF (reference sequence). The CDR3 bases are TGTGCCACCAGCAGATTCGGGACTCCTGGGGGCTACACCTTC. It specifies CATSRFGTPGGYTF.

The DNA of the CDR3 is TGTGCCAGCAGTTTACTACAGGGCTGGGAAAAACTGTTTTTT. It codes for CASSLLQGWEKLFF. The chain is built from TRBV28 and TRBJ1-4; a possible D gene is TRBD1 (6 bases). The germline V gene encodes CDR1 MDHEN and CDR2 SYDVKM. Trimming stripped 2 bases from V and 8 bases from J, with 12 bases between. The CDR3 covers 14 residues.

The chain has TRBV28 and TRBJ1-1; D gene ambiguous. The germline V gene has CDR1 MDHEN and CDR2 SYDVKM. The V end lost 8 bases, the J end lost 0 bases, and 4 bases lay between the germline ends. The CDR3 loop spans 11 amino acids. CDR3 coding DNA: TGTGCCAGCCGCGTGAACACTGAAGCTTTCTTT. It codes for CASRVNTEAFF.